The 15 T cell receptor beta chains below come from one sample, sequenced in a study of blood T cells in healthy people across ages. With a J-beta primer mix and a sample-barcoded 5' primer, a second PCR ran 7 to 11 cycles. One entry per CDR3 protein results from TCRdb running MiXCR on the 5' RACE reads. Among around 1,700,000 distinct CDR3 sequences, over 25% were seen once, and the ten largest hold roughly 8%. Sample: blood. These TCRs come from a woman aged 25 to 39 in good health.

The CDR3 loop reads CASSFRGGLDEQFF. In DNA, the CDR3 is TGTGCCAGCAGCTTTAGGGGGGGCTTGGATGAGCAGTTCTTC. The chain is built from TRBV7-3 and TRBJ2-1; possibly TRBD2 for D (7 bases). Germline assignment: CDR1 SGHTA and CDR2 FQGTGA. CDR3 size: 14 residues. V was cut by 3 bases and J by 8 bases, with 14 bases left in between.

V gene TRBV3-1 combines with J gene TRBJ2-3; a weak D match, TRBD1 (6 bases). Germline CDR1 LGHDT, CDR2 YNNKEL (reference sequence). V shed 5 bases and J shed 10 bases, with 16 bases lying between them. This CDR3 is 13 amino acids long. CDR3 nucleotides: TGTGCCAGCAGCTTCCGACAGGCCAATCCGCAGTATTTT. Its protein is CASSFRQANPQYF.

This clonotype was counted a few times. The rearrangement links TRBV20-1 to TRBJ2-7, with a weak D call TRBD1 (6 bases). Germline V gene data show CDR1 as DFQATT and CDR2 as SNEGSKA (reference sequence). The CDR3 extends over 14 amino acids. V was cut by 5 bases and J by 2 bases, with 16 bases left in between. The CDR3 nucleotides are TGCAGTGCTCATCAAAACAGGGCTCCCTACGAGCAGTACTTC. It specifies CSAHQNRAPYEQYF.

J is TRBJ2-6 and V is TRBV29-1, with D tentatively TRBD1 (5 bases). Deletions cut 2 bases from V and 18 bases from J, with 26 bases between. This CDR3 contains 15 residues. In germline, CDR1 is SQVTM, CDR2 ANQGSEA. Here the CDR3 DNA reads TGCAGCGTTGAACAGCCTAACTCTGGGGCCAACGCCCGGACTTTC. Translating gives CSVEQPNSGANARTF.

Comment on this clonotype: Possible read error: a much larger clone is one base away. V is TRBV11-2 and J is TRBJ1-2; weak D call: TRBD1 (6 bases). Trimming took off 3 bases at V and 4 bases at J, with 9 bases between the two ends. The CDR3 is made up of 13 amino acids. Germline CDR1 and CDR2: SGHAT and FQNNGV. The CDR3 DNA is TGTGCCAGCAGCTTGGGACATACCTATGGCTACACCTTC. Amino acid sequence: CASSLGHTYGYTF.

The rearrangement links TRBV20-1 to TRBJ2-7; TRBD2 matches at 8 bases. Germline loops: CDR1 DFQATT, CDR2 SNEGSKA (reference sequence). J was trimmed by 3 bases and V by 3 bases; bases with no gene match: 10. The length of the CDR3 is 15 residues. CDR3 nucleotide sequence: TGCAGTGCTAGTCAGGGCAGCGGGGGATACTACGAGCAGTACTTC. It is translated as CSASQGSGGYYEQYF.

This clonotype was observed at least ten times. CDR3 DNA: TGCAGCGTTGTTACCAGCGGGAGGTTTCGGGAGTACTTC. This translates into CSVVTSGRFREYF. This chain uses TRBV29-1 with TRBJ2-7; 9 bases map to TRBD2. J was trimmed by 11 bases and V by 4 bases; bases with no gene match: 12. Germline V gene sequence: CDR1 SQVTM, CDR2 ANQGSEA. The CDR3 is 13 amino acids.

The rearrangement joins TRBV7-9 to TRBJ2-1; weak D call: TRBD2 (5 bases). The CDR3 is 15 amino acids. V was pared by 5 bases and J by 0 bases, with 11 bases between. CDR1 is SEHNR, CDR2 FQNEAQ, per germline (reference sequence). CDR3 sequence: CASSRSAGSYNEQFF. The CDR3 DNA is TGTGCCAGCAGCCGGAGCGCGGGCTCCTACAATGAGCAGTTCTTC.

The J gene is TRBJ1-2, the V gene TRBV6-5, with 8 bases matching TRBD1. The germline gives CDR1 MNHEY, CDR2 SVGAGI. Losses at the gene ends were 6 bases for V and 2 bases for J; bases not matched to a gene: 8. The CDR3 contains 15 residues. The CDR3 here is CASSSSGTGNYGYTF. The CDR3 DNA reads TGTGCCAGCAGCTCATCCGGGACAGGAAACTATGGCTACACCTTC.

The CDR3 DNA sequence: TGTGCCAGCGGAGGGGAACAGGGCCCCAGCACAGATACGCAGTATTTT. Translation: CASGGEQGPSTDTQYF. The chain recombines TRBV2 with TRBJ2-3, with D possibly being TRBD1 or TRBD2 (6 bases each). The V end was cut by 8 bases, the J end by 0 bases, with 18 bases between. Germline loops: CDR1 SNHLY, CDR2 FYNNEI. CDR3 length: 16 residues.

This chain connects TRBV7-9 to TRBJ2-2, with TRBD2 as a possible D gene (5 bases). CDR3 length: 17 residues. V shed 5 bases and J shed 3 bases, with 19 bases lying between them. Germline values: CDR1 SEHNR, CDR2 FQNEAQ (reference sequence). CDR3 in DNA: TGTGCCAGCAGCGACGGGAAAGGCCTAAGGTACACCGGGGAGCTGTTTTTT. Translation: CASSDGKGLRYTGELFF.

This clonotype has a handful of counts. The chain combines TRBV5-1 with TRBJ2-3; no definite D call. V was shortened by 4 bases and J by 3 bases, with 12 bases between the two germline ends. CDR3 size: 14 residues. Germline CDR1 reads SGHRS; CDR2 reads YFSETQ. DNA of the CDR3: TGCGCCAGCAGCGGCGAGAGGTTGACAGATACGCAGTATTTT. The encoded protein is CASSGERLTDTQYF.

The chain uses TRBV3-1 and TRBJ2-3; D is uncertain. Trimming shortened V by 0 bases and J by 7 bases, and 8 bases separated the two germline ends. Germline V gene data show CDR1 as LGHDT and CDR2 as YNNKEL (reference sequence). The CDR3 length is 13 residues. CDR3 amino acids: CASSQDGPYTQYF. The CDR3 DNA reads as TGTGCCAGCAGCCAAGACGGCCCCTATACGCAGTATTTT.

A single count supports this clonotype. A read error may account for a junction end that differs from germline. DNA for the CDR3: TGTGTCAGCACCGTTAACCCCCCAGCACGTTCCACAGATACGCAGTATTTT. It translates to CVSTVNPPARSTDTQYF. V usage is TRBV5-5 and J usage is TRBJ2-3; D gene uncertain. This CDR3 has 17 amino acids. CDR1 and CDR2 from the germline V gene are SGHKS and YYEKEE (reference sequence).

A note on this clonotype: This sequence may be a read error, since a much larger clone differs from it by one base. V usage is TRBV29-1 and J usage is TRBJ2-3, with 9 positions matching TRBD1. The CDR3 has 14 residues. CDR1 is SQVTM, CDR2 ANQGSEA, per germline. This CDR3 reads CGAIGQGTTDTQYF. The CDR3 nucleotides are TGCGGCGCCATCGGACAGGGGACCACAGATACGCAGTATTTT.